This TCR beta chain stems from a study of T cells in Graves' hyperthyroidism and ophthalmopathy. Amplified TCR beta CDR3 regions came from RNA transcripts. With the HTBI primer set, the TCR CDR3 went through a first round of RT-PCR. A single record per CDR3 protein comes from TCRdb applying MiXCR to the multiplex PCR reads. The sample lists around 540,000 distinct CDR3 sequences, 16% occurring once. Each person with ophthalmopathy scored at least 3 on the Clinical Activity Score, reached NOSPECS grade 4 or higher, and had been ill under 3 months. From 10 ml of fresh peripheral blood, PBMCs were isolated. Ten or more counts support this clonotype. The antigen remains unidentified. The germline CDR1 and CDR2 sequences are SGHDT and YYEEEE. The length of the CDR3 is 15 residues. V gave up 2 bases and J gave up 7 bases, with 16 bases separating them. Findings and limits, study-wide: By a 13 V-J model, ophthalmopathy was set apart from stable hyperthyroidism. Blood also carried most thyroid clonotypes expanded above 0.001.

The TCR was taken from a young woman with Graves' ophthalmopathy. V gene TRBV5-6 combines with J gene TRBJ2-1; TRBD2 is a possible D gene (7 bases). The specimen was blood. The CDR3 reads CASSFGRGSYNEQFF. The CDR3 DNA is TGTGCCAGCAGCTTTGGGAGGGGGTCTTATAATGAGCAGTTCTTC.